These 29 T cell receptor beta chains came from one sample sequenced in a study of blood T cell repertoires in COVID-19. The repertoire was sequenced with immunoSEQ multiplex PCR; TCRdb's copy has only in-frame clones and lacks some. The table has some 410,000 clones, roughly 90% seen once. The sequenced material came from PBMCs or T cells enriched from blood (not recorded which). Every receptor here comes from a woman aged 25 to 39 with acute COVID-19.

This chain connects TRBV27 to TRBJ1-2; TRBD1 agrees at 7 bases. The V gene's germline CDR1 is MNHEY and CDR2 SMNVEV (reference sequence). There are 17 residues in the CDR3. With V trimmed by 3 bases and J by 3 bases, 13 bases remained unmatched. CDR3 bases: TGTGCCAGCAGTTTGAGGGGGACAGACGGAGCCCACTATGGCTACACCTTC. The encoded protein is CASSLRGTDGAHYGYTF.

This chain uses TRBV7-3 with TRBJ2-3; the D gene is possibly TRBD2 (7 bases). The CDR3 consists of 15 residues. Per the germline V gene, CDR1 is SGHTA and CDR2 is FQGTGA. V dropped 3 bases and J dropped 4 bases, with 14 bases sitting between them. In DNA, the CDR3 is TGTGCCAGCAGCTTCCGCGGGGGCGCGTCAGATACGCAGTATTTT. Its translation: CASSFRGGASDTQYF.

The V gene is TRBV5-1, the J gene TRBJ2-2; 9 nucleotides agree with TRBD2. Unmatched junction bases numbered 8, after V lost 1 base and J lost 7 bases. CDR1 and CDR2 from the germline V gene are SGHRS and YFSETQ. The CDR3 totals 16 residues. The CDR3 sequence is CASSLSAGGLGGELFF. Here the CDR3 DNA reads TGCGCCAGCAGCTTGTCGGCGGGGGGGCTCGGCGGGGAGCTGTTTTTT.

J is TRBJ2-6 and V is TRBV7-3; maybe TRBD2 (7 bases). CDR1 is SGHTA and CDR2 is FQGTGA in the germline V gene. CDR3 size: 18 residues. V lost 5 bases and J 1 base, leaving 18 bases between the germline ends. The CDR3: CASSLRGGAPSGANVLTF. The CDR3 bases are TGTGCCAGCAGCCTCCGAGGGGGGGCGCCTTCTGGGGCCAACGTCCTGACTTTC. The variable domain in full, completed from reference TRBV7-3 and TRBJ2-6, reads GAGVSQTPSNKVTEKGKYVELRCDPISGHTALYWYRQSLGQGPEFLIYFQGTGAADDSGLPNDRFFAVRPEGSVSTLKIQRTERGDSAVYLCASSLRGGAPSGANVLTFGAGSRLTVL.

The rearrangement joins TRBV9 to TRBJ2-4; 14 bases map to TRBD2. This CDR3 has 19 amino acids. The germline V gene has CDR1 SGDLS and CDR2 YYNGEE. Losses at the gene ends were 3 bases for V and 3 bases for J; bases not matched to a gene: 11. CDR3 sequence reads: CASSEGLAGAPENKNIQYF. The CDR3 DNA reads TGTGCCAGCAGCGAGGGACTAGCGGGAGCGCCGGAGAACAAAAACATTCAGTACTTC.

The CDR3 sequence is CASSPPTGHEQYF. Here the CDR3 DNA reads TGCGCCAGCAGCCCACCTACTGGGCACGAGCAGTACTTC. The J gene is TRBJ2-7, the V gene TRBV5-1; no clear D. Looked up from germline, CDR1 is SGHRS and CDR2 is YFSETQ. CDR3 length: 13 residues. The V and J ends lost 4 bases and 5 bases respectively, with 13 bases between them. Complete variable domain (other parts from reference TRBV5-1 and TRBJ2-7): KAGVTQTPRYLIKTRGQQVTLSCSPISGHRSVSWYQQTPGQGLQFLFEYFSETQRNKGNFPGRFSGRQFSNSRSEMNVSTLELGDSALYLCASSPPTGHEQYFGPGTRLTVT.

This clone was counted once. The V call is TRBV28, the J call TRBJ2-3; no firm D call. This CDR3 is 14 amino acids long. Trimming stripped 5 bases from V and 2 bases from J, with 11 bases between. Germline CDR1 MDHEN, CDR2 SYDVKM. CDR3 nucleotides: TGTGCCAGCAGTATCGACTGGCCCACAGATACGCAGTATTTT. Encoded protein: CASSIDWPTDTQYF.

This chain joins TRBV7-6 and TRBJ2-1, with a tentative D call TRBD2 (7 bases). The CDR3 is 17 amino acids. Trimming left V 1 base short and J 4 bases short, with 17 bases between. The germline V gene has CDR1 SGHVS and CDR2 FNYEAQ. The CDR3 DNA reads TGTGCCAGCAGCTTAGGAGTGGGGGGGGCCGCTTACAATGAGCAGTTCTTC. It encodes CASSLGVGGAAYNEQFF.

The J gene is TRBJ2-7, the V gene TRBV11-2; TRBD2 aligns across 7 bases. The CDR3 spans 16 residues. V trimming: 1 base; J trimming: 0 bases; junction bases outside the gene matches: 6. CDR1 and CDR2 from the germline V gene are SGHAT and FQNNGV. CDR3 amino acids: CASSLVTAGPSYEQYF. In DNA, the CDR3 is TGTGCCAGCAGCTTAGTTACAGCGGGGCCCTCCTACGAGCAGTACTTC. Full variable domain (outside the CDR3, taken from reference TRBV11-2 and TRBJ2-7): EAGVAQSPRYKIIEKRQSVAFWCNPISGHATLYWYQQILGQGPKLLIQFQNNGVVDDSQLPKDRFSAERLKGVDSTLKIQPAKLEDSAVYLCASSLVTAGPSYEQYFGPGTRLTVT.

CDR3 region: CASSFVLGRTEAFF. The CDR3 nucleotides are TGTGCCAGCAGCTTTGTTCTTGGTAGAACTGAAGCTTTCTTT. The rearrangement uses TRBV3-1 (or the pseudogene TRBV3-2) and TRBJ1-1; D call uncertain. This CDR3 is 14 amino acids long. Between the trimmed V and J ends, which lost 5 bases and 5 bases, there was a span of 15 bases. Germline lookup yields CDR1 LGHDT and CDR2 YNNKEL (reference sequence).

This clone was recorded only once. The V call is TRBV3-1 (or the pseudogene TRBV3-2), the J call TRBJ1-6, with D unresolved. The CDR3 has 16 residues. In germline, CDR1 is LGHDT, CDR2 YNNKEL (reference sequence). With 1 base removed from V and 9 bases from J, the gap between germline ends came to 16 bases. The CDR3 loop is CASSQVGGFFSSPLHF. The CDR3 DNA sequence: TGTGCCAGCAGCCAAGTTGGAGGGTTCTTTTCTTCACCCCTCCACTTT.

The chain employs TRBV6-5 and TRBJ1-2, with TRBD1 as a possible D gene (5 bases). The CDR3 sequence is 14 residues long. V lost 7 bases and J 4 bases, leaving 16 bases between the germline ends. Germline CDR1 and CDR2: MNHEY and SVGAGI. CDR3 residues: CASTPSRGTYGYTF. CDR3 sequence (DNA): TGTGCCAGCACTCCATCCCGGGGGACCTATGGCTACACCTTC.

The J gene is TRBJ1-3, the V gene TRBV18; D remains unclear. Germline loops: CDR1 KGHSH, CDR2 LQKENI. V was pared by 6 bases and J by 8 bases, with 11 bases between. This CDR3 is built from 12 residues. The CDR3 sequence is CASSLSGYTIYF. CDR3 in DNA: TGTGCCAGCTCCCTCTCGGGGTACACCATATATTTT.

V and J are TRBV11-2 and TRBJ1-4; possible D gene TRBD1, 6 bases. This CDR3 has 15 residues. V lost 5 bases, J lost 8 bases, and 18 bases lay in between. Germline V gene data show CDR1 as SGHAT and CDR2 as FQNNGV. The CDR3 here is CASSPDGGRGEKLFF. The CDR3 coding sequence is TGTGCCAGCAGCCCCGACGGGGGGAGGGGGGAAAAACTGTTTTTT.

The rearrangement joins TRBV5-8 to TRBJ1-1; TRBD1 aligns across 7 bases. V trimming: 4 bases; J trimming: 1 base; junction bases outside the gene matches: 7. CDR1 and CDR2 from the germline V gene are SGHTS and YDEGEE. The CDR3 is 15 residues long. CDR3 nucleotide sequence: TGTGCCAGCAGCGGGATAGGGGGCCCGAACACTGAAGCTTTCTTT. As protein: CASSGIGGPNTEAFF. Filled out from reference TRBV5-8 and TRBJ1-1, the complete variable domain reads EAGVTQSPTHLIKTRGQQATLRCSPISGHTSVYWYQQALGLGLQFLLWYDEGEERNRGNFPPRFSGRQFPNYSSELNVNALELEDSALYLCASSGIGGPNTEAFFGQGTRLTVV.

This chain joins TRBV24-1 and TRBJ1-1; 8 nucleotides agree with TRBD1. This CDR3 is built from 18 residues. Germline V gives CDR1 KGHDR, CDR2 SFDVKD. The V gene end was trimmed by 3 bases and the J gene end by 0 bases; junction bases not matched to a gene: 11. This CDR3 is CATSDPRQGAKMNTEAFF. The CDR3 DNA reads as TGTGCCACCAGTGATCCACGTCAGGGGGCGAAGATGAACACTGAAGCTTTCTTT.

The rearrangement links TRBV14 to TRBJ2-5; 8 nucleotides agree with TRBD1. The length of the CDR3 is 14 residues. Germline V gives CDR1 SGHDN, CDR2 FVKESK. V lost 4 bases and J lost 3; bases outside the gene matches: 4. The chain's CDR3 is CASSRNRGEETQYF. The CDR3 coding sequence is TGTGCCAGCAGCCGTAACAGGGGGGAAGAGACCCAGTACTTC.

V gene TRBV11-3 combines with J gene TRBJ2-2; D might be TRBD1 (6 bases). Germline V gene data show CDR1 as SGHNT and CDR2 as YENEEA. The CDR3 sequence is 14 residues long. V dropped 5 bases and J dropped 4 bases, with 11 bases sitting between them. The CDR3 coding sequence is TGTGCCAGCAGCCCAGGGACACCCACCGGGGAGCTGTTTTTT. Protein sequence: CASSPGTPTGELFF.

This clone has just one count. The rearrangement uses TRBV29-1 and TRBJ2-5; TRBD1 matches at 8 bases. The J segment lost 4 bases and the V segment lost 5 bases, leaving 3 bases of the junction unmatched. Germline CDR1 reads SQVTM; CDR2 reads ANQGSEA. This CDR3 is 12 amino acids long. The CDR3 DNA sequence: TGCAGCGTTCTAGACAGGGGAGAGACCCAGTACTTC. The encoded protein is CSVLDRGETQYF.

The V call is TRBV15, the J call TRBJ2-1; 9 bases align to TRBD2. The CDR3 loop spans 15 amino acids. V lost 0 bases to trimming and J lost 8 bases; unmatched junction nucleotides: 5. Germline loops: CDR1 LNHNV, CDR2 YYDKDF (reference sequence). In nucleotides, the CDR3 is TGTGCCACCAGCAGAGAACGCGGGGGGGCCTATGAGCAGTTCTTC. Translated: CATSRERGGAYEQFF.

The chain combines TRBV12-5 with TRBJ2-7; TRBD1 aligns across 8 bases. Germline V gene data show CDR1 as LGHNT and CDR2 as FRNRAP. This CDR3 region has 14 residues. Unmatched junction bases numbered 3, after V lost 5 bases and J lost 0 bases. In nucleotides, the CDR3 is TGTGCTAGTGGTCCGGGACAGGTCTCCTACGAGCAGTACTTC. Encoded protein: CASGPGQVSYEQYF. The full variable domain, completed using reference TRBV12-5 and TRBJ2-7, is DARVTQTPRHKVTEMGQEVTMRCQPILGHNTVFWYRQTMMQGLELLAYFRNRAPLDDSGMPKDRFSAEMPDATLATLKIQPSEPRDSAVYFCASGPGQVSYEQYFGPGTRLTVT.

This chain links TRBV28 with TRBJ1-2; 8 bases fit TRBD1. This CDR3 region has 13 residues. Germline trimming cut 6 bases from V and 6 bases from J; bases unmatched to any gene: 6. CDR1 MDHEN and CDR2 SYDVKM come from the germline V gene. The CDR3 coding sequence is TGTGCCAGCAGGGACAGGGAAGCAGATGGCTACACCTTC. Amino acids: CASRDREADGYTF.

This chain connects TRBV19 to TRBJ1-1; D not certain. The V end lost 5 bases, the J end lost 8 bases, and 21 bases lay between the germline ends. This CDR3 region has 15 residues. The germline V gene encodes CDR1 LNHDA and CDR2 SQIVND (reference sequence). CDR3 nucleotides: TGTGCCAGTAGTGGTGTCTTTGAGGGTGACAAAGAAGCTTTCTTT. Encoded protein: CASSGVFEGDKEAFF.

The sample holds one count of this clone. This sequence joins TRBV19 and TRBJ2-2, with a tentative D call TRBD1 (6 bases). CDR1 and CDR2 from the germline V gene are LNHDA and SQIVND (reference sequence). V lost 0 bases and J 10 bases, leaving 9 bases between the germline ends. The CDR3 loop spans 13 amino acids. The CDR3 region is CASSIEQGVELFF. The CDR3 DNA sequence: TGTGCCAGTAGTATAGAACAGGGTGTGGAGCTGTTTTTT.

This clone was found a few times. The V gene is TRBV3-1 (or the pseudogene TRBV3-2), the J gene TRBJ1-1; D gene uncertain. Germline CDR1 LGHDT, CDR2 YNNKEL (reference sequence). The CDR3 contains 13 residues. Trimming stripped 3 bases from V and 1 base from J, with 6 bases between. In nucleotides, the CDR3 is TGTGCCAGCAGCCATTCAGGGAACACTGAAGCTTTCTTT. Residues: CASSHSGNTEAFF.

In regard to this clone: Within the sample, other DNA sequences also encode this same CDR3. CDR3 nucleotides: TGTGCCTGGAGTGTAGGGCAGGGGTCCTACGAGCAGTACTTC. It is translated as CAWSVGQGSYEQYF. The rearrangement links TRBV30 to TRBJ2-7; D might be TRBD1 (6 bases). Deletions cut 0 bases from V and 1 base from J, with 10 bases between. The CDR3 extends over 14 amino acids. From germline, CDR1 is GTSNPN and CDR2 SVGIG (reference sequence).

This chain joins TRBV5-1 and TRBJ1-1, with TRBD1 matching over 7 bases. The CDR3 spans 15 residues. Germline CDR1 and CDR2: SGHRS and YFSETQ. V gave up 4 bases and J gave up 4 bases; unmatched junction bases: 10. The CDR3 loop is CASSPTLTGSTEAFF. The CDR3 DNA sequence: TGCGCCAGCAGCCCGACGTTGACAGGGTCCACTGAAGCTTTCTTT.

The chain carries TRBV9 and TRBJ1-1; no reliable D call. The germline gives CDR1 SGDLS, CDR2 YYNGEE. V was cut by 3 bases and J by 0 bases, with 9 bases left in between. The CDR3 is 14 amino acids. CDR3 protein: CASSGDILNTEAFF. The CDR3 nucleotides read TGTGCCAGCAGCGGAGACATTTTGAACACTGAAGCTTTCTTT.

CDR3 bases: TGTGCCAGCAGTTTACGACAGGCTGGAAACACCATATATTTT. Translating gives CASSLRQAGNTIYF. The chain recombines TRBV2 with TRBJ1-3; a possible D gene is TRBD1 (6 bases). This CDR3 is built from 14 residues. The germline V gene has CDR1 SNHLY and CDR2 FYNNEI. Trimming removed 5 bases from V and 2 bases from J, with 10 bases in between.